This T cell receptor beta chain is from a study of beta chain features in type 1 diabetes. As for this clone: What it recognizes is unknown.

The isolated RNA, all of it, was reverse transcribed, so expressed TCRB transcripts were what got sequenced. Measured with immunoSEQ multiplex PCR; TCRdb has only the in-frame clones, and not every one. The sample has about 650,000 clones, over 10% seen once. General study findings and limits: In cDNA sequencing, cells with high TCR expression could be over-represented. Moderately but significantly shorter TCRB CDR3s were found in Type 1 diabetes patients in all four CD4+ subsets.

The V gene's germline CDR1 is SGHVS and CDR2 FQNEAQ. V dropped 4 bases and J dropped 4; count of bases not matched to a gene: 8. The CDR3 extends over 18 amino acids. The chain combines TRBV7-8 with TRBJ2-2; 14 bases align to TRBD2. The sequenced sample consisted of naive CD4+ T cells from blood. This TCR was recovered from a young man with type 1 diabetes. This chain's CDR3 is CASSSGTSGGLGTGELFF. CDR3 coding DNA: TGTGCCAGCAGCTCCGGGACTAGCGGGGGATTGGGCACCGGGGAGCTGTTTTTT.